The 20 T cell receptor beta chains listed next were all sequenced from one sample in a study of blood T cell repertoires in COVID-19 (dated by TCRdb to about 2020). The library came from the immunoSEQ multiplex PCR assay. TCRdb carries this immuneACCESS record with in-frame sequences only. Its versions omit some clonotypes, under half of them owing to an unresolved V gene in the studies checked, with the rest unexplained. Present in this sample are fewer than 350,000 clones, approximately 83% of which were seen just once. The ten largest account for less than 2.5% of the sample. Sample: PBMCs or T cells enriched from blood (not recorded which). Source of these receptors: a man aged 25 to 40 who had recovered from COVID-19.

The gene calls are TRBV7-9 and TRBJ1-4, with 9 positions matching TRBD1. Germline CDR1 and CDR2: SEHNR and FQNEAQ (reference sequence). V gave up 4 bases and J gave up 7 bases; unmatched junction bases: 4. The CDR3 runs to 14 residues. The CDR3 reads CASSSGQGPEKLFF. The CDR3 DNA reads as TGTGCCAGCAGCTCCGGACAGGGGCCTGAAAAACTGTTTTTT.

CDR3 region: CASSPTGTGDYYEQYF. CDR3 coding DNA: TGTGCCAGTAGTCCGACCGGGACAGGGGATTACTACGAGCAGTACTTC. The V and J genes are TRBV19 and TRBJ2-7; 10 nucleotides match TRBD1. The J segment lost 3 bases and the V segment lost 5 bases, leaving 10 bases of the junction unmatched. CDR3 length: 16 amino acids. Germline V gene data show CDR1 as LNHDA and CDR2 as SQIVND (reference sequence).

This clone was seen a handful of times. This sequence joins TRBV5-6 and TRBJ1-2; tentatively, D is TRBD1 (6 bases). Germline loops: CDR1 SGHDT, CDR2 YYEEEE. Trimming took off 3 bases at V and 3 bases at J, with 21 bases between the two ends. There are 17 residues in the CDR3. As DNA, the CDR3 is TGTGCCAGCAGCTGGGGGCGGTGGTCGAAGATGGACTATGGCTACACCTTC. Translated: CASSWGRWSKMDYGYTF. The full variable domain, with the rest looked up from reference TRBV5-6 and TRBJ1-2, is DAGVTQSPTHLIKTRGQQVTLRCSPKSGHDTVSWYQQALGQGPQFIFQYYEEEERQRGNFPDRFSGHQFPNYSSELNVNALLLGDSALYLCASSWGRWSKMDYGYTFGSGTRLTVV.

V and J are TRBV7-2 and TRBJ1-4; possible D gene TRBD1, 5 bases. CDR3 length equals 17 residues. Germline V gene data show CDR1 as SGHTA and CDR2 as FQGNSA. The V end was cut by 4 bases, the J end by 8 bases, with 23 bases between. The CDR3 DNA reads TGTGCCAGCAGCTCCAACCTATATAGACAGCCACGGGAAAAACTGTTTTTT. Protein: CASSSNLYRQPREKLFF.

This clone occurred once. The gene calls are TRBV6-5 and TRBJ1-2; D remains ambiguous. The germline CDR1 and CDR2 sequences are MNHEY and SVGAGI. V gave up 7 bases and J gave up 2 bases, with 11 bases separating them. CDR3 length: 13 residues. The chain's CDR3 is CASTRGRNYGYTF. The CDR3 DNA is TGTGCCAGCACGAGAGGGAGGAACTATGGCTACACCTTC.

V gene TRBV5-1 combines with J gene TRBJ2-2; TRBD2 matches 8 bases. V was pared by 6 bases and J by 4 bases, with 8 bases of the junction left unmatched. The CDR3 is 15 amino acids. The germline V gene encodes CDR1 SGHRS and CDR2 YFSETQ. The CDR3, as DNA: TGCGCCAGCACAGGGAGCGGGGGACCCACCGGGGAGCTGTTTTTT. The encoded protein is CASTGSGGPTGELFF.

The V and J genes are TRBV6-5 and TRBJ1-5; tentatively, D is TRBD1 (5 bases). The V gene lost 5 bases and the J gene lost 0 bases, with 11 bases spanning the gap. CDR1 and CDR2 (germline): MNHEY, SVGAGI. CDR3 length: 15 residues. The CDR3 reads CASSPGGSSNQPQHF. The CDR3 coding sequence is TGTGCCAGCAGTCCCGGGGGTTCTAGCAATCAGCCCCAGCATTTT.

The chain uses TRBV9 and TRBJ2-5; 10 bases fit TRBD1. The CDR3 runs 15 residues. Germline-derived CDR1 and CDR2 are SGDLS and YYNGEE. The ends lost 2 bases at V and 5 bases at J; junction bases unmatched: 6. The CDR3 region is CASSVRQGAGETQYF. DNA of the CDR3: TGTGCCAGCAGCGTGAGACAGGGGGCAGGGGAGACCCAGTACTTC. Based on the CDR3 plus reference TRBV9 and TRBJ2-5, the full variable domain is DSGVTQTPKHLITATGQRVTLRCSPRSGDLSVYWYQQSLDQGLQFLIQYYNGEERAKGNILERFSAQQFPDLHSELNLSSLELGDSALYFCASSVRQGAGETQYFGPGTRLLVL.

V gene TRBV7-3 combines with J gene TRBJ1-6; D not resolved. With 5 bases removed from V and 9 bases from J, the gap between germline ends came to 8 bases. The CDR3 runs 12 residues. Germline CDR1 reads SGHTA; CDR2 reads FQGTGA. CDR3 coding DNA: TGTGCCAGCAGCAGATCAGGTTCACCCCTCCACTTT. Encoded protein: CASSRSGSPLHF.

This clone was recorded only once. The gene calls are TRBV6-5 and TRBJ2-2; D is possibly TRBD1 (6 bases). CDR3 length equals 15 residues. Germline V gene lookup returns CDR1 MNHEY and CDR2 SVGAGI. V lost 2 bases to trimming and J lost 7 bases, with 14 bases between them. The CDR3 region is CASSYVGAQIGELFF. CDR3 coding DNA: TGTGCCAGCAGTTACGTGGGGGCGCAGATCGGGGAGCTGTTTTTT.

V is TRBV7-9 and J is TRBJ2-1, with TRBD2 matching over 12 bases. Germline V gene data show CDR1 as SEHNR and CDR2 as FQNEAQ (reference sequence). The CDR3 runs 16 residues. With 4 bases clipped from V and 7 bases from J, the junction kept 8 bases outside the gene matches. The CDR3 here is CASSSPGLAGLNEQFF. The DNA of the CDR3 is TGTGCCAGCAGCTCGCCTGGACTAGCGGGGTTAAATGAGCAGTTCTTC. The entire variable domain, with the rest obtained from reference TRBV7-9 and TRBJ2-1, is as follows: DTGVSQNPRHKITKRGQNVTFRCDPISEHNRLYWYRQTLGQGPEFLTYFQNEAQLEKSRLLSDRFSAERPKGSFSTLEIQRTEQGDSAMYLCASSSPGLAGLNEQFFGPGTRLTVL.

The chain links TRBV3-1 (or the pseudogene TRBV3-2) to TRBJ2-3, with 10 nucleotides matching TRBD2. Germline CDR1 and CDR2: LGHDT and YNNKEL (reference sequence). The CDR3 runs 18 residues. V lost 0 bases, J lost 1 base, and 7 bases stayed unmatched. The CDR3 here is CASSQDPSGTSGTDTQYF. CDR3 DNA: TGTGCCAGCAGCCAAGATCCCTCCGGGACTAGCGGCACAGATACGCAGTATTTT.

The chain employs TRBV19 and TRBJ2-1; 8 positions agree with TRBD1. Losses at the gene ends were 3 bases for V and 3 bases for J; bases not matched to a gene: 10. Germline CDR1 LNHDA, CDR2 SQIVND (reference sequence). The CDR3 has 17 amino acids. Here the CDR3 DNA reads TGTGCCAGTAGTATTATCGGAGCAGGGGGCCTCTACAATGAGCAGTTCTTC. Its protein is CASSIIGAGGLYNEQFF.

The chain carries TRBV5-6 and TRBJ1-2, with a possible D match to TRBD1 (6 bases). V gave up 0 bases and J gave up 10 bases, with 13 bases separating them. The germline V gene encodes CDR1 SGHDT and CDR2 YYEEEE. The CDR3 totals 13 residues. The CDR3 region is CASSLGTEGDYTF. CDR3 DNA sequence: TGTGCCAGCAGCTTGGGGACAGAGGGAGACTACACCTTC.

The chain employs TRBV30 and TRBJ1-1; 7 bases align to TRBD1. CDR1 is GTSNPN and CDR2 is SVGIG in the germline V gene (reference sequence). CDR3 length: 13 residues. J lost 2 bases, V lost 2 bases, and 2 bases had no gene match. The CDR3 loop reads CAWSTGVNTEAFF. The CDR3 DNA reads TGTGCCTGGAGTACAGGGGTAAACACTGAAGCTTTCTTT. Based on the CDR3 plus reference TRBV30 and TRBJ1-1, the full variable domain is SQTIHQWPATLVQPVGSPLSLECTVEGTSNPNLYWYRQAAGRGLQLLFYSVGIGQISSEVPQNLSASRPQDRQFILSSKKLLLSDSGFYLCAWSTGVNTEAFFGQGTRLTVV.

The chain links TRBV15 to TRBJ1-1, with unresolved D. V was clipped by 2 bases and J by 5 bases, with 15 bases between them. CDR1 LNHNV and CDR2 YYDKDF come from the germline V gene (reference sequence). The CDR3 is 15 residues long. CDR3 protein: CATSRRIEGPTEAFF. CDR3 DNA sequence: TGTGCCACCAGCAGAAGGATCGAGGGCCCAACTGAAGCTTTCTTT.

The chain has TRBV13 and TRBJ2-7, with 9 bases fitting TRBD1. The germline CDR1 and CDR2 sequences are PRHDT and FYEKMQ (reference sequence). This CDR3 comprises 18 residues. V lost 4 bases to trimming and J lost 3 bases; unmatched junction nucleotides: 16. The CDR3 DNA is TGTGCCAGCAGCTCCGCTGCGGGACAGGGAACGGGAATCTACGAGCAGTACTTC. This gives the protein CASSSAAGQGTGIYEQYF.

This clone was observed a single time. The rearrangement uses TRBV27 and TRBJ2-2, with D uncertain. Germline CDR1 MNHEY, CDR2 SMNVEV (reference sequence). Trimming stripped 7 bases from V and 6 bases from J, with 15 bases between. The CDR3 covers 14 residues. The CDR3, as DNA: TGTGCCAGCACCACGGTCCCCATGGCCGGGGAGCTGTTTTTT. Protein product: CASTTVPMAGELFF.

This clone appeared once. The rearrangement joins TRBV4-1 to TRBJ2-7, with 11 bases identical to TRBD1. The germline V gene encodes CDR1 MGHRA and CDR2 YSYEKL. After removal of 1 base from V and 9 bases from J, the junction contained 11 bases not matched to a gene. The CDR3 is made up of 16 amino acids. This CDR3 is CASSQGIRDRGRRQYF. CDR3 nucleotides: TGCGCCAGCAGCCAAGGGATCCGGGACAGGGGGAGAAGGCAGTACTTC.

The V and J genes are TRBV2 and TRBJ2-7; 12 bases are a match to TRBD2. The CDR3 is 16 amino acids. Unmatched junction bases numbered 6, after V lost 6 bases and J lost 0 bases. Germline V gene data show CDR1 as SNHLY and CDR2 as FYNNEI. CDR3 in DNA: TGTGCCAGCAGCACTCGACTAGCGGGGGCCTCCTACGAGCAGTACTTC. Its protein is CASSTRLAGASYEQYF.